This entry concerns a single T cell receptor (beta chain). This entry comes from a study of blood T cell repertoires in COVID-19. The trim removed 1 base at V and 6 bases at J, leaving 7 bases unmatched. CDR3 size: 16 residues. Per germline, CDR1 SGHVS and CDR2 FNYEAQ. Sequencing used immunoSEQ multiplex PCR; TCRdb keeps in-frame clones, though not all of them. Of some 130,000 clones listed, around 89% are singletons. Sequencing input: peripheral blood. The chain links TRBV7-6 to TRBJ2-4; the match to TRBD1 covers 9 bases. The TCR was taken from a man aged 60-69 years with active or convalescent COVID-19. Here the CDR3 reads CASSLGRGQGLNIQYF. The CDR3 nucleotides read TGTGCCAGCAGCTTAGGTCGGGGACAGGGTTTAAACATTCAGTACTTC.